This T cell receptor (beta chain) was identified during a study of blood T cell repertoires in COVID-19. At the level of the study: Spain, Italy and the United States supplied samples that represented acute and convalescent COVID-19.

The CDR3 totals 14 residues. Germline CDR1 is SGHDT and CDR2 is YYEEEE. Losses at the gene ends were 1 base for V and 8 bases for J; bases not matched to a gene: 6. Sequencing was performed with immunoSEQ multiplex PCR; in TCRdb, only in-frame clones are kept and a portion is missing. The sample gives 120,000 or so clones, roughly four fifths of which show up once; about a sixth is in the top ten. The rearrangement uses TRBV5-6 and TRBJ1-2; 9 positions match TRBD1. The sequence was collected from a man aged 25-45 years with COVID-19, enrolled during active disease. Sequencing was carried out using peripheral blood. CDR3 sequence reads: CASSLIWTGEGYTF. CDR3 coding DNA: TGTGCCAGCAGCTTGATTTGGACAGGGGAAGGCTACACCTTC.